This T cell receptor (beta chain) was recorded in a study of shared clonotypes between healthy human individuals. TCRdb's copy holds only in-frame clones and misses some; the assay was immunoSEQ multiplex PCR. The table includes 1,400,000 or so clones, about 98.5% detected once. Deletions cut 3 bases from V and 6 bases from J, with 7 bases between. This CDR3 comprises 12 residues. CDR1 and CDR2 from the germline V gene are SGDLS and YYNGEE. The clonotype comes from a man aged 25 to 45 in good health. The chain is built from TRBV9 and TRBJ1-5; tentatively, D is TRBD1 (5 bases). Sequenced input: naive CD4+ T cells sorted from blood. The subset: CD45RA+ positively selected. The CDR3 here is CASSAGIQPQHF. The CDR3 nucleotides are TGTGCCAGCAGCGCAGGGATTCAGCCCCAGCATTTT.